The 8 T cell receptor beta chains given below trace back to one sample, sequenced in a study of blood T cells in healthy people across ages. Together with a sample-barcoded 5' primer, a J-beta primer mix was included in a second PCR lasting about 6 to 12 cycles. One entry per CDR3 protein results from TCRdb running MiXCR on the 5' RACE reads. Of 850,000 or so distinct CDR3 sequences in the sample, around 26% were seen once. Specimen: blood. These TCRs come from an elderly woman in good health.

Comment on this clonotype: A read error may be the cause here, since a much bigger clone is one base away. The gene calls are TRBV13 and TRBJ2-7, with TRBD2 as a possible D gene (7 bases). CDR1 and CDR2 (germline): PRHDT, FYEKMQ (reference sequence). The CDR3 totals 16 residues. The DNA for the CDR3 is TGTGCCAGCAACTTAAGGGGCGGGGGCTCACAGGACGAGCAGTACTTC. This translates into CASNLRGGGSQDEQYF.

The rearrangement links TRBV12-3 or TRBV12-4 to TRBJ2-3; either TRBD1 or TRBD2 may supply D (5 bases each). The CDR3 runs 15 residues. Trimming cost V 8 bases and J 7 bases, with 22 bases left between them. CDR3 DNA: TGTGCCAGCTCCCGGGGCACCTTTCCCTTGAATACGCAGTATTTT. Its translation: CASSRGTFPLNTQYF.

In its sample, this clonotype was seen a few times. Sequence at one end of the junction differs from germline and may be a read error. The chain couples TRBV11-2 to TRBJ2-1, with 7 positions matching TRBD1. The CDR3 runs 14 residues. CDR1 is SGHAT, CDR2 FQNNGV, per germline. CDR3: CAGSLDRQGGEQFF. CDR3 sequence (DNA): TGTGCCGGCAGCTTAGATAGACAGGGTGGTGAGCAGTTCTTC.

Details on this clonotype: A much larger clone sits a single nucleotide away, making a read error possible. The chain employs TRBV7-2 and TRBJ2-5; 13 bases agree with TRBD2. V lost 4 bases and J lost 11; bases outside the gene matches: 16. From germline, CDR1 is SGHTA and CDR2 FQGNSA. CDR3 length: 17 residues. The CDR3 DNA reads TGTGCCAGCAGCTCGAGACCCCGACTAGCGGGGGGCAATGAGCAGTACTTC. It codes for CASSSRPRLAGGNEQYF.

The chain uses TRBV12-3 or TRBV12-4 and TRBJ1-6; a weak D match, TRBD1 (6 bases). There are 14 residues in the CDR3. Trimming took 5 bases from V and 9 from J, leaving 14 bases between them. The CDR3 reads CASSLQGKGSPLHF. CDR3 nucleotide sequence: TGTGCCAGCAGTCTACAGGGCAAGGGTTCACCCCTCCACTTT.

This clonotype occurred a few times. The chain combines TRBV9 with TRBJ2-1; 12 bases are a match to TRBD2. Germline CDR1 SGDLS, CDR2 YYNGEE. There are 18 residues in the CDR3. The junction had 11 bases not matched to a gene; V was cut back by 0 bases and J by 7 bases. CDR3 bases: TGTGCCAGCAGCGTAGATCCTAGCGGGGGGGCGGTGAAAAATGAGCAGTTCTTC. Encoded protein: CASSVDPSGGAVKNEQFF.

A few counts support this clonotype. V is TRBV7-8 and J is TRBJ1-1, with a weak D call TRBD1 (5 bases). This CDR3 is 16 amino acids long. Per germline, CDR1 SGHVS and CDR2 FQNEAQ. Trimming left V 1 base short and J 0 bases short, with 12 bases between. The CDR3 bases are TGTGCCAGCAGCTTAGAGGGGACTTTTGTGAACACTGAAGCTTTCTTT. This gives the protein CASSLEGTFVNTEAFF.

J is TRBJ1-1 and V is TRBV20-1; TRBD1 might be the D (6 bases). The CDR3 is 12 amino acids. CDR1 DFQATT and CDR2 SNEGSKA come from the germline V gene (reference sequence). In DNA, the CDR3 is TGCCTCAGGGGCAGGATGAACACTGAAGCTTTCTTT. Protein: CLRGRMNTEAFF.